What follows are 23 T cell receptor beta chains derived from one specimen sequenced in a study of T cells after posttransplantation cyclophosphamide. Some clones are missing from TCRdb's copy, which holds only in-frame ones; the method was immunoSEQ multiplex PCR. This repertoire holds tens of thousands of clones, and none appear only once. The sample was PBMCs. These receptor sequences come from a woman aged 60-70 years in good health, CMV-negative, and a related stem cell transplant donor.

The chain recombines TRBV7-8 with TRBJ1-5; the match to TRBD1 covers 8 bases. Germline loops: CDR1 SGHVS, CDR2 FQNEAQ. CDR3 length: 16 amino acids. J was trimmed by 6 bases and V by 1 base; bases with no gene match: 8. CDR3 DNA: TGTGCCAGCAGCTTAGGGGGCCAGGGGGCGGGTCAGCCCCAGCATTTT. Translating it yields CASSLGGQGAGQPQHF.

This clone has ten or more counts. V usage is TRBV28 and J usage is TRBJ2-2; tentative D call: TRBD2 (6 bases). CDR1 is MDHEN, CDR2 SYDVKM, per germline. The length of the CDR3 is 14 residues. The V end lost 6 bases, the J end lost 4 bases, and 12 bases lay between the germline ends. The CDR3 sequence: CASRGQGGTGELFF. Written as DNA, the CDR3 is TGTGCCAGCAGGGGGCAGGGAGGCACCGGGGAGCTGTTTTTT.

This clone appeared many times. The chain couples TRBV7-2 to TRBJ2-5; 9 nucleotides align to TRBD1. The CDR3 contains 16 residues. Trimming took 2 bases from V and 5 from J; bases not matched to a gene: 9. Germline values: CDR1 SGHTA, CDR2 FQGNSA. The CDR3 DNA reads TGTGCCAGCAGCTTAATAGCTGGACAGGGGATGGAGACCCAGTACTTC. Its protein is CASSLIAGQGMETQYF.

This sequence joins TRBV28 and TRBJ1-6, with TRBD1 matching over 7 bases. J lost 7 bases, V lost 5 bases, and 5 bases had no gene match. The CDR3 contains 14 residues. Germline V lookup: CDR1 MDHEN, CDR2 SYDVKM. The CDR3 DNA sequence: TGTGCCAGCAGTCCGACAGGGTGGAATTCACCCCTCCACTTT. Amino acid sequence: CASSPTGWNSPLHF.

There are a few counts of this clone. The chain uses TRBV29-1 and TRBJ2-7; TRBD1 is a possible D gene (6 bases). CDR3 size: 12 residues. V lost 2 bases and J 5 bases, leaving 10 bases between the germline ends. Germline-derived CDR1 and CDR2 are SQVTM and ANQGSEA. CDR3 DNA sequence: TGCAGCGTTGAAAGGGCAGGGGACGAGCAGTACTTC. Translating it yields CSVERAGDEQYF.

This clone was seen ten or more times. The rearrangement joins TRBV15 to TRBJ2-1; maybe TRBD1 (6 bases). Trimming left V 0 bases short and J 7 bases short, with 10 bases between. This CDR3 contains 14 residues. The V gene's germline CDR1 is LNHNV and CDR2 YYDKDF (reference sequence). The CDR3 coding sequence is TGTGCCACCAGCAGAGAAGGGGGATTTAATGAGCAGTTCTTC. This encodes CATSREGGFNEQFF.

Only a few counts were recorded for this clone. This sequence joins TRBV18 and TRBJ2-5; 14 bases map to TRBD2. V dropped 3 bases and J dropped 4; count of bases not matched to a gene: 7. Germline V CDR1 and CDR2: KGHSH, LQKENI. The CDR3 is made up of 17 amino acids. The CDR3 nucleotides are TGTGCCAGCTCACCCTTAGGGACTAGCGGGGGACGAGAGACCCAGTACTTC. Its protein product is CASSPLGTSGGRETQYF.

This clone was recorded many times. V is TRBV2 and J is TRBJ1-2; the D gene is possibly TRBD1 (5 bases). The CDR3 runs 14 residues. The V and J ends lost 3 bases and 8 bases respectively, with 16 bases between them. Germline V gene sequence: CDR1 SNHLY, CDR2 FYNNEI. In DNA form, the CDR3 reads TGTGCCAGCAGTGATTCCCCCAGGGCTAACGGCTACACCTTC. Its protein is CASSDSPRANGYTF.

This clone was seen repeatedly, ten times or more. The V call is TRBV30, the J call TRBJ2-1, with TRBD2 identical over 8 bases. Per the germline V gene, CDR1 is GTSNPN and CDR2 is SVGIG (reference sequence). The ends lost 0 bases at V and 6 bases at J; junction bases unmatched: 7. This CDR3 has 15 amino acids. The CDR3 nucleotides are TGTGCCTGGAGTGTAGGGACTAGTCGCGGCAATGAGCAGTTCTTC. Translation gives CAWSVGTSRGNEQFF.

The chain joins TRBV5-1 to TRBJ2-3; perhaps TRBD1 as D (5 bases). Between the trimmed V and J ends, which lost 2 bases and 0 bases, there was a span of 7 bases. CDR1 SGHRS and CDR2 YFSETQ come from the germline V gene. The CDR3 has 14 amino acids. CDR3 protein: CASSFQGSTDTQYF. CDR3 coding DNA: TGCGCCAGCAGCTTCCAGGGAAGCACAGATACGCAGTATTTT. Supplemented by reference TRBV5-1 and TRBJ2-3, the full variable domain reads KAGVTQTPRYLIKTRGQQVTLSCSPISGHRSVSWYQQTPGQGLQFLFEYFSETQRNKGNFPGRFSGRQFSNSRSEMNVSTLELGDSALYLCASSFQGSTDTQYFGPGTRLTVL.

Only a few counts were recorded for this clone. J is TRBJ1-5 and V is TRBV28, with a weak D call TRBD1 (6 bases). There are 15 residues in the CDR3. CDR1 MDHEN and CDR2 SYDVKM come from the germline V gene. V was shortened by 6 bases and J by 0 bases, with 12 bases between the two germline ends. The CDR3 protein is CASSPRGGSNQPQHF. The CDR3 nucleotides are TGTGCCAGCAGCCCCAGGGGAGGTAGCAATCAGCCCCAGCATTTT.

This clone occurred many times. The V and J genes are TRBV4-1 and TRBJ2-1; 14 bases are a match to TRBD2. Germline CDR1 and CDR2: MGHRA and YSYEKL. The CDR3 spans 18 residues. Unmatched junction bases numbered 9, after V lost 0 bases and J lost 8 bases. This chain's CDR3 is CASSQDPPGTSGSYEQFF. The CDR3 DNA sequence: TGCGCCAGCAGCCAAGATCCCCCGGGGACTAGCGGGAGTTATGAGCAGTTCTTC.

The sample holds a few counts of this clone. The chain couples TRBV6-6 to TRBJ2-7; TRBD1 agrees at 9 bases. V was clipped by 5 bases and J by 0 bases; unmatched bases: 5. This CDR3 contains 15 residues. Germline V gene sequence: CDR1 MNHNY, CDR2 SVGAGI (reference sequence). The CDR3 protein is CASSAPGQGSYEQYF. The CDR3 nucleotides are TGTGCCAGCAGTGCCCCGGGACAGGGCTCCTACGAGCAGTACTTC.

This clone appeared many times. This chain uses TRBV6-5 with TRBJ1-1; D is undetermined. CDR1 and CDR2 from the germline V gene are MNHEY and SVGAGI. V gave up 5 bases and J gave up 3 bases, with 10 bases separating them. CDR3 length: 13 residues. Written as DNA, the CDR3 is TGTGCCAGCAGTAGGAAGAGGGACACTGAAGCTTTCTTT. Its translation: CASSRKRDTEAFF.

This clone came up a few times. The V call is TRBV28, the J call TRBJ1-4, with a possible D match to TRBD1 (5 bases). Germline V gives CDR1 MDHEN, CDR2 SYDVKM. The ends were cut back, 4 bases at V and 1 base at J, with 10 bases in the middle. The CDR3 consists of 15 residues. CDR3 sequence reads: CASSSSGKTNEKLFF. The CDR3 DNA reads as TGTGCCAGCAGTTCATCAGGGAAAACTAATGAAAAACTGTTTTTT.

This clone has a handful of counts. The genes are TRBV12-3 or TRBV12-4 and TRBJ2-1; 9 bases align to TRBD2. The length of the CDR3 is 15 residues. Unmatched junction bases numbered 9, after V lost 6 bases and J lost 6 bases. CDR3 DNA sequence: TGTGCCAGCAGGGTGGGTGGACTAGCGTCCAATGAGCAGTTCTTC. Its translation is CASRVGGLASNEQFF.

The table lists this clone with many counts. The V gene is TRBV19, the J gene TRBJ2-5, with 12 bases matching TRBD2. The CDR3 runs to 14 residues. Trimming took 9 bases from V and 4 from J; bases not matched to a gene: 6. CDR1 is LNHDA and CDR2 is SQIVND in the germline V gene (reference sequence). Here the CDR3 reads CASRLAGAGETQYF. CDR3 nucleotides: TGTGCCAGCCGACTAGCGGGGGCGGGAGAGACCCAGTACTTC.

The J gene is TRBJ2-5, the V gene TRBV5-4; TRBD1 matches 9 bases. The trim removed 4 bases at V and 2 bases at J, leaving 9 bases unmatched. CDR3 size: 16 residues. From germline, CDR1 is SGHNT and CDR2 YYREEE (reference sequence). The CDR3 region is CASSPQQGALQETQYF. CDR3 coding DNA: TGTGCCAGCAGCCCCCAACAGGGGGCCCTTCAAGAGACCCAGTACTTC.

Ten or more counts support this clone. This chain uses TRBV19 with TRBJ1-2; D is perhaps TRBD1 (6 bases). This CDR3 spans 13 amino acids. Germline V gene data show CDR1 as LNHDA and CDR2 as SQIVND (reference sequence). Trimming shortened V by 7 bases and J by 6 bases, and 15 bases separated the two germline ends. This CDR3 reads CASTSPGDDGYTF. In DNA form, the CDR3 reads TGTGCCAGTACCTCCCCAGGGGATGATGGCTACACCTTC.

This clone was detected ten times or more. V gene TRBV6-2 or TRBV6-3 combines with J gene TRBJ2-7, with TRBD1 as a possible D gene (5 bases). V lost 7 bases and J lost 1, with 11 bases in between. The CDR3 spans 13 residues. Germline CDR1 and CDR2: MNHEY and SVGEGT. The CDR3 DNA reads TGTGCCAGCAATCAGGGCAGGTCCTACGAGCAGTACTTC. Its translation is CASNQGRSYEQYF.

This clone was observed at least ten times. The chain uses TRBV19 and TRBJ2-1; no clear D. Between the trimmed V and J ends, which lost 2 bases and 4 bases, there was a span of 9 bases. In germline, CDR1 is LNHDA, CDR2 SQIVND (reference sequence). This CDR3 region has 14 residues. CDR3 residues: CASSIRTGYNEQFF. CDR3 coding DNA: TGTGCCAGTAGTATAAGAACCGGTTACAATGAGCAGTTCTTC.

This clone occurred many times. The rearrangement links TRBV5-1 to TRBJ2-2; D ambiguous. The germline V gene has CDR1 SGHRS and CDR2 YFSETQ. V was clipped by 0 bases and J by 6 bases, with 6 bases between them. This CDR3 region has 13 residues. CDR3 sequence reads: CASSLEGPGELFF. The DNA of the CDR3 is TGCGCCAGCAGCTTGGAGGGCCCCGGGGAGCTGTTTTTT.

This clone was detected only a few times. This chain joins TRBV4-2 and TRBJ2-5; D possibly corresponds to TRBD2 (6 bases). V was shortened by 4 bases and J by 2 bases, with 11 bases between the two germline ends. The CDR3 runs to 14 residues. Germline CDR1 LGHNA, CDR2 YNFKEQ. For the CDR3, the DNA is TGTGCCAGCAGCCCCGGGACTCGTCAAGAGACCCAGTACTTC. It encodes CASSPGTRQETQYF.